This paragraph reports one T cell receptor beta chain. Its antigen is unknown. This CDR3 has 18 residues. The germline V gene encodes CDR1 KGHSH and CDR2 LQKENI. The trim removed 1 base at V and 1 base at J, leaving 8 bases unmatched. This sample is drawn from a study of lymphopenia after photon versus proton radiotherapy. Study-level points and caveats: Survival link was tested only in deceased patients; proton benefit remains a possibility. Photon-treated patients lost naive T cells and TCR diversity; proton-treated stayed stable.

TCRdb's table, derived via immunoSEQ multiplex PCR, lists solely in-frame clones and lacks some. The table lists about 29,000 clones, around 90% of them singletons. The genes are TRBV18 and TRBJ2-1; 9 bases agree with TRBD2. This sequence was found in a woman aged 55-75 years with cholangiocarcinoma. Some clones in this sample may be carry-over from other donors' samples. This material consisted of peripheral blood, taken from a patient treated with proton-based radiotherapy. As DNA, the CDR3 is TGTGCCAGCTCACCACTGAGGACTAGCGCCCAATCCTACAATGAGCAGTTCTTC. Translation: CASSPLRTSAQSYNEQFF.